Following are 27 T cell receptor beta chains from one sample sequenced in a study of vaccination effects on CD4 cells after COVID-19. Upon completion of around ten days in culture, CD4+ T cells were isolated. Method: immunoSEQ multiplex PCR; TCRdb's copy keeps in-frame clones and lacks some. The sample contains tens of thousands of clones, approximately 72% of which appear only once. What these receptors recognize is not known. This specimen was CD4+ T cells from PBMCs cultured without peptide, taken before COVID-19 vaccination. All receptors come from a human donor who had a prior SARS-CoV-2 infection.

The chain employs TRBV18 and TRBJ2-2, with TRBD2 as a possible D gene (6 bases). CDR3 length: 16 amino acids. Trimming took off 5 bases at V and 4 bases at J, with 17 bases between the two ends. Germline CDR1 is KGHSH and CDR2 is LQKENI. CDR3 DNA sequence: TGTGCCAGCTCAGGTTATGCAGGGAGGCGCACCGGGGAGCTGTTTTTT. It is translated as CASSGYAGRRTGELFF.

The V gene is TRBV7-2, the J gene TRBJ2-2; perhaps TRBD2 as D (6 bases). CDR3 length: 15 amino acids. With 1 base removed from V and 5 bases from J, the gap between germline ends came to 11 bases. Germline CDR1 SGHTA, CDR2 FQGNSA. The CDR3 protein is CASSLGSGRTGELFF. The CDR3 bases are TGTGCCAGCAGCTTAGGGTCAGGGAGGACCGGGGAGCTGTTTTTT. Combining the CDR3 with reference TRBV7-2 and TRBJ2-2 gives the whole variable domain GAGVSQSPSNKVTEKGKDVELRCDPISGHTALYWYRQSLGQGLEFLIYFQGNSAPDKSGLPSDRFSAERTGGSVSTLTIQRTQQEDSAVYLCASSLGSGRTGELFFGEGSRLTVL.

The V call is TRBV5-1, the J call TRBJ2-2; D perhaps matches TRBD1 (7 bases). The CDR3 is 15 amino acids. CDR1 and CDR2 from the germline V gene are SGHRS and YFSETQ. Trimming took off 2 bases at V and 3 bases at J, with 11 bases between the two ends. The CDR3 sequence: CASSFQGGDTGELFF. For the CDR3, the DNA is TGCGCCAGCAGCTTCCAGGGGGGTGACACCGGGGAGCTGTTTTTT.

J is TRBJ1-2 and V is TRBV6-6, with 8 nucleotides matching TRBD1. From germline, CDR1 is MNHNY and CDR2 SVGAGI (reference sequence). J was trimmed by 3 bases and V by 2 bases; bases with no gene match: 2. The CDR3 contains 14 residues. The CDR3 coding sequence is TGTGCCAGCAGTTACCCGGACAGGGACTATGGCTACACCTTC. Translation: CASSYPDRDYGYTF.

This chain joins TRBV7-2 and TRBJ1-2; the D gene is possibly TRBD1 (5 bases). The CDR3 has 13 amino acids. CDR1 and CDR2 (germline): SGHTA, FQGNSA. The V end lost 5 bases, the J end lost 4 bases, and 11 bases lay between the germline ends. CDR3 nucleotide sequence: TGTGCCAGCAGCAATTACGGGGGCTATGGCTACACCTTC. Translated, it gives CASSNYGGYGYTF.

This clone was counted only a few times. The rearrangement links TRBV5-1 to TRBJ2-1; D is possibly TRBD2 (6 bases). Germline assignment: CDR1 SGHRS and CDR2 YFSETQ. CDR3 length: 17 amino acids. Trimming pared 4 bases from V and 0 bases from J, leaving 17 bases between. CDR3 sequence: CASSGTGGRYSYNEQFF. The CDR3 DNA is TGCGCCAGCAGCGGAACCGGGGGACGGTACTCCTACAATGAGCAGTTCTTC.

This chain joins TRBV9 and TRBJ2-5; 8 bases align to TRBD1. Germline lookup yields CDR1 SGDLS and CDR2 YYNGEE. The CDR3 has 16 amino acids. The trim removed 0 bases at V and 5 bases at J, leaving 9 bases unmatched. DNA of the CDR3: TGTGCCAGCAGCGTAGCCGGGACAGGATCGATTGAGACCCAGTACTTC. It encodes CASSVAGTGSIETQYF.

This clone was picked up one time. V usage is TRBV5-6 and J usage is TRBJ1-6; TRBD1 might be the D (5 bases). Germline V lookup: CDR1 SGHDT, CDR2 YYEEEE. Trimming pared 3 bases from V and 4 bases from J, leaving 8 bases between. The CDR3 loop spans 14 amino acids. DNA for the CDR3: TGTGCCAGCAGCTCCCGACAGTATAATTCACCCCTCCACTTT. Encoded protein: CASSSRQYNSPLHF.

V gene TRBV15 combines with J gene TRBJ2-2; D gene unclear. This CDR3 has 16 amino acids. Trimming took 0 bases from V and 6 from J, leaving 14 bases between them. The germline V gene has CDR1 LNHNV and CDR2 YYDKDF (reference sequence). CDR3 loop: CATSRDVYRPPGELFF. CDR3 DNA sequence: TGTGCCACCAGCAGAGATGTTTACCGACCCCCCGGGGAGCTGTTTTTT.

This chain connects TRBV5-5 to TRBJ2-3; D not resolved. V lost 0 bases and J 3 bases, leaving 14 bases between the germline ends. Germline CDR1 and CDR2: SGHKS and YYEKEE (reference sequence). The CDR3 totals 16 residues. DNA for the CDR3: TGTGCCAGCAGCTTGGCAGCAGTAGCACCTACAGATACGCAGTATTTT. Residues: CASSLAAVAPTDTQYF.

V is TRBV11-3 and J is TRBJ1-2; 10 nucleotides align to TRBD1. The V and J ends lost 1 base and 2 bases, in that order; junction bases with no gene match: 10. The CDR3 consists of 18 residues. Looked up from germline, CDR1 is SGHNT and CDR2 is YENEEA. This CDR3 reads CASSLAPRGQGVNYGYTF. The CDR3 DNA reads as TGTGCCAGCAGCTTAGCCCCTCGCGGACAGGGGGTCAACTATGGCTACACCTTC.

The J gene is TRBJ1-2, the V gene TRBV11-3; D is possibly TRBD1 (5 bases). This CDR3 comprises 14 residues. Germline CDR1 and CDR2: SGHNT and YENEEA. V was trimmed by 1 base and J by 13 bases, leaving 19 bases between them. CDR3 sequence reads: CASSLGSGSRGCTF. The CDR3, as DNA: TGTGCCAGCAGCTTAGGCTCGGGGAGCCGGGGGTGCACCTTC. Full variable domain (outside the CDR3, taken from reference TRBV11-3 and TRBJ1-2): EAGVVQSPRYKIIEKKQPVAFWCNPISGHNTLYWYLQNLGQGPELLIRYENEEAVDDSQLPKDRFSAERLKGVDSTLKIQPAELGDSAVYLCASSLGSGSRGCTFGSGTRLTVV.

The chain uses TRBV29-1 and TRBJ2-3, with D perhaps TRBD2 (5 bases). CDR3 length: 13 amino acids. V was clipped by 8 bases and J by 2 bases, with 14 bases between them. Germline CDR1 SQVTM, CDR2 ANQGSEA. CDR3 in amino acids: CSTRGRNTDTQYF. CDR3 DNA sequence: TGCAGCACCCGAGGGCGGAACACAGATACGCAGTATTTT.

V is TRBV2 and J is TRBJ1-5; no reliable D call. Per the germline V gene, CDR1 is SNHLY and CDR2 is FYNNEI. V was shortened by 2 bases and J by 4 bases, with 12 bases between the two germline ends. The CDR3 has 15 residues. CDR3: CASSEFRRENQPQHF. CDR3 DNA: TGTGCCAGCAGTGAATTTCGGCGGGAAAATCAGCCCCAGCATTTT. Full variable domain (missing parts from reference TRBV2 and TRBJ1-5): EPEVTQTPSHQVTQMGQEVILRCVPISNHLYFYWYRQILGQKVEFLVSFYNNEISEKSEIFDDQFSVERPDGSNFTLKIRSTKLEDSAMYFCASSEFRRENQPQHFGDGTRLSIL.

This chain's CDR3 is CASSQSPDYSGANVLTF. The CDR3 DNA reads TGTGCCAGCAGCCAATCCCCGGACTACTCTGGGGCCAACGTCCTGACTTTC. The chain combines TRBV3-1 (or the pseudogene TRBV3-2) with TRBJ2-6; tentative D call: TRBD2 (6 bases). V gave up 2 bases and J gave up 0 bases, with 11 bases separating them. Germline values: CDR1 LGHDT, CDR2 YNNKEL (reference sequence). The CDR3 has 17 amino acids.

The gene calls are TRBV10-3 and TRBJ1-6, with TRBD1 matching over 7 bases. Germline-derived CDR1 and CDR2 are ENHRY and SYGVKD. The CDR3 length is 15 residues. V dropped 0 bases and J dropped 8; count of bases not matched to a gene: 4. CDR3 nucleotides: TGTGCCATCAGTGAGTCGGGGACAGATTATTCACCCCTCCACTTT. As protein: CAISESGTDYSPLHF.

This clone was found a few times. The V gene is TRBV7-9, the J gene TRBJ2-2; 9 bases match TRBD2. Per the germline V gene, CDR1 is SEHNR and CDR2 is FQNEAQ (reference sequence). The length of the CDR3 is 14 residues. The V and J ends lost 4 bases and 7 bases, in that order; junction bases with no gene match: 4. The CDR3 spells CASSYGLAYGELFF. The CDR3 DNA sequence: TGTGCCAGCAGCTATGGACTAGCGTACGGGGAGCTGTTTTTT.

This chain joins TRBV2 and TRBJ2-7; possible D gene TRBD1, 5 bases. The CDR3 is 12 residues long. The germline V gene encodes CDR1 SNHLY and CDR2 FYNNEI. Trimming removed 9 bases at V and 4 bases at J, with 13 bases between. The CDR3 DNA reads as TGTGCCAGTGGGGCAGAGCGATACGAGCAGTACTTC. Amino acids: CASGAERYEQYF.

The rearrangement links TRBV5-1 to TRBJ2-1; 7 positions match TRBD2. CDR1 is SGHRS and CDR2 is YFSETQ in the germline V gene. V was clipped by 4 bases and J by 6 bases; unmatched bases: 10. The CDR3 covers 15 residues. The CDR3, as DNA: TGCGCCAGCAGCCTGCTGTCGGGAGGCGGCAATGAGCAGTTCTTC. The encoded protein is CASSLLSGGGNEQFF.

This clone has just a few counts. V is TRBV5-5 and J is TRBJ1-5; D remains unclear. The V gene lost 0 bases and the J gene lost 0 bases, with 13 bases spanning the gap. CDR3 length: 17 amino acids. Germline values: CDR1 SGHKS, CDR2 YYEKEE (reference sequence). The CDR3 nucleotides are TGTGCCAGCAGCTTGGTACCGGAGGCAAATAGCAATCAGCCCCAGCATTTT. It yields the protein CASSLVPEANSNQPQHF.

The J gene is TRBJ2-7, the V gene TRBV28, with D possibly TRBD2 on 5 matching bases. V was cut by 5 bases and J by 1 base, with 15 bases left in between. The CDR3 totals 15 residues. The germline V gene has CDR1 MDHEN and CDR2 SYDVKM. CDR3 loop: CASSLPRIASYEQYF. The CDR3 DNA follows: TGTGCCAGCAGTCTTCCCCGGATAGCGTCCTACGAGCAGTACTTC.

V is TRBV5-5 and J is TRBJ2-5; 10 bases line up with TRBD1. Germline-derived CDR1 and CDR2 are SGHKS and YYEKEE (reference sequence). The CDR3 extends over 15 amino acids. V trimming: 3 bases; J trimming: 5 bases; junction bases outside the gene matches: 7. DNA for the CDR3: TGTGCCAGCAGCTCCTGGACAGGGGGTGGGGAGACCCAGTACTTC. Amino acid sequence: CASSSWTGGGETQYF.

V is TRBV24-1 and J is TRBJ2-1; D remains ambiguous. Germline values: CDR1 KGHDR, CDR2 SFDVKD. This CDR3 spans 12 amino acids. Trimming pared 0 bases from V and 4 bases from J, leaving 0 bases between. The chain's CDR3 is CATSDLYNEQFF. Written as DNA, the CDR3 is TGTGCCACCAGTGATTTGTACAATGAGCAGTTCTTC.

This clone was recorded once. The chain has TRBV6-2 or TRBV6-3 and TRBJ1-2, with 7 bases aligning to TRBD1. The CDR3 contains 15 residues. Losses at the gene ends were 2 bases for V and 7 bases for J; bases not matched to a gene: 10. CDR1 is MNHEY, CDR2 SVGEGT, per germline. Written as DNA, the CDR3 is TGTGCCAGCAGTTACCCCACCAGGGGGGACTCTGGCTACACCTTC. It specifies CASSYPTRGDSGYTF.

V is TRBV11-3 and J is TRBJ2-5; weak D call: TRBD1 (6 bases). The germline V and J ends were trimmed by 5 bases and 0 bases, with 19 bases remaining between them. Germline-derived CDR1 and CDR2 are SGHNT and YENEEA. CDR3 length: 17 residues. The CDR3 spells CASSPHRPTGYQETQYF. CDR3 nucleotide sequence: TGTGCCAGCAGCCCACACCGGCCCACAGGGTACCAAGAGACCCAGTACTTC.

The rearrangement joins TRBV2 to TRBJ2-5; no firm D call. The V and J ends lost 4 bases and 5 bases respectively, with 8 bases between them. Germline values: CDR1 SNHLY, CDR2 FYNNEI. CDR3 size: 12 residues. In DNA, the CDR3 is TGTGCCAGCAGTGCGGCAGACGAGACCCAGTACTTC. Amino acids: CASSAADETQYF.

The V and J genes are TRBV5-1 and TRBJ2-3; D might be TRBD1 (6 bases). V dropped 0 bases and J dropped 3 bases, with 20 bases sitting between them. Germline V gives CDR1 SGHRS, CDR2 YFSETQ. The CDR3 runs to 18 residues. In DNA form, the CDR3 reads TGCGCCAGCAGCTTGGCAAACCGGGACACTCGGTGGACAGATACGCAGTATTTT. The encoded protein is CASSLANRDTRWTDTQYF. Supplemented by reference TRBV5-1 and TRBJ2-3, the full variable domain reads KAGVTQTPRYLIKTRGQQVTLSCSPISGHRSVSWYQQTPGQGLQFLFEYFSETQRNKGNFPGRFSGRQFSNSRSEMNVSTLELGDSALYLCASSLANRDTRWTDTQYFGPGTRLTVL.